This paragraph covers one TCR beta chain sequence. The antigen remains unidentified. The record originates from a study of T cells in Graves' hyperthyroidism and ophthalmopathy. As for the study in general: Prior to any treatment, at the point of initial diagnosis, peripheral blood was collected.

CDR1 is DFQATT and CDR2 is SNEGSKA in the germline V gene (reference sequence). The CDR3 extends over 13 amino acids. Germline trimming cut 3 bases from V and 6 bases from J; bases unmatched to any gene: 6. Exclusion of a patient resulted from uncontrolled infection, other autoimmune disease, pregnancy or lactation. Diagnosing involved the use of clinical symptoms, serum thyroxine and TRAb, thyroid ultrasound and orbital computed tomography. There were TCR beta CDR3 regions amplified from RNA transcripts. With the HTBI primer set, the TCR CDR3 went through a first round of RT-PCR. TCRdb reprocessed the multiplex PCR reads via MiXCR and lists one record per CDR3 protein. The repertoire consists of more than 450,000 distinct CDR3 sequences, with approximately 15% occurring once and the leading ten covering around 13%. General study results and limits: In the blood, most expanded thyroid clonotypes above 0.001 appeared as well.

This receptor was obtained from a middle-aged woman with Graves' hyperthyroidism. The chain is built from TRBV20-1 and TRBJ2-7, with TRBD1 matching 9 bases. Sequencing was done on a sample of blood. The CDR3 sequence is CSASPGTGLEQYF. The CDR3 DNA follows: TGCAGTGCTAGCCCCGGGACAGGGCTCGAGCAGTACTTC.